This is a list of T cell receptor beta chains from one sample in a study of T-cell memory formation after mild COVID-19. TCRdb used MiXCR to reprocess the 5' RACE reads, holding one entry per CDR3 protein. Here the sample spans more than 100,000 distinct CDR3 sequences, 5% to 6.5% being singletons. Material: PBMCs or a T cell subset sorted from them (not recorded which). The receptors derive from an adult woman who had mild COVID-19 (a few samples of this study predate the infection). Cell type and time point are not known. Each CDR3 is given with its conserved first and last residue. A D gene is named only where the DNA matches it firmly. The size field is filled for only some rows; it gives once, few, many or a size class.

cdr3_aa | cdr3_nt | d_call | j_call | clone_size | v_call
CAWGRDIVSYEQYF | TGTGCCTGGGGCCGGGACATTGTGTCCTACGAGCAGTACTTC | - | TRBJ2-7 | - | TRBV30
CAWSAQGYSNQPQHF | TGTGCCTGGAGTGCACAGGGTTATAGCAATCAGCCCCAGCATTTT | - | TRBJ1-5 | once | TRBV30
CASSLGPNTQYF | TGTGCCAGCAGCTTGGGTCCAAATACGCAGTATTTT | - | TRBJ2-3 | - | TRBV5-5
CASSLLGATSSYNEQFF | TGTGCCAGCAGCTTGCTGGGGGCGACAAGCTCCTACAATGAGCAGTTCTTC | - | TRBJ2-1 | few | TRBV11-2
CASSSGYEQFF | TGTGCCAGCAGCTCCGGATATGAGCAGTTCTTC | - | TRBJ2-1 | - | TRBV11-2
CASSEGHSGSEAFF | TGTGCCAGCAGCGAGGGACACTCCGGATCTGAAGCTTTCTTT | - | TRBJ1-1 | few | TRBV9
CASSLTGYGGYTF | TGTGCCAGCAGCCTTACAGGGTATGGAGGCTACACCTTC | - | TRBJ1-2 | many | TRBV12-3/TRBV12-4
CSAIGTSGGGTDTQYF | TGCAGTGCTATTGGGACTAGCGGGGGTGGAACAGATACGCAGTATTTT | TRBD2 | TRBJ2-3 | many | TRBV20-1
CASRRTGIQETQYF | TGTGCCAGCAGAAGGACAGGGATCCAAGAGACCCAGTACTTC | TRBD1 | TRBJ2-5 | few | TRBV2
CASSWALAGEGDTQYF | TGTGCCAGCAGCTGGGCCCTAGCGGGGGAAGGAGATACGCAGTATTTT | TRBD2 | TRBJ2-3 | few | TRBV12-3/TRBV12-4
CSAADIQGSTDTQYF | TGCAGCGCCGCGGACATCCAAGGGAGCACAGATACGCAGTATTTT | - | TRBJ2-3 | - | TRBV29-1